A single sample gave rise to the 14 T cell receptor beta chains below, sequenced in a study of control samples from healthy donors and cancer patients. Only in-frame clones appear in the TCRdb table, and some are missing; sequencing was by immunoSEQ multiplex PCR. This table has approximately 190,000 clones, approximately 91% appearing once. The sequenced sample consisted of blood. The receptors stem from a man aged 25-45 years in good health.

The J gene is TRBJ2-7, the V gene TRBV3-1 (or the pseudogene TRBV3-2), with D perhaps TRBD1 (5 bases). This CDR3 contains 14 residues. Per the germline V gene, CDR1 is LGHDT and CDR2 is YNNKEL (reference sequence). V lost 0 bases, J lost 2 bases, and 8 bases lay in between. The CDR3 loop reads CASSQDWGTYEQYF. The CDR3 nucleotides are TGTGCCAGCAGCCAAGATTGGGGCACCTACGAGCAGTACTTC.

This chain joins TRBV11-2 and TRBJ2-4, with 7 bases matching TRBD1. The germline gives CDR1 SGHAT, CDR2 FQNNGV. The ends lost 1 base at V and 6 bases at J; junction bases unmatched: 3. The CDR3 runs 14 residues. The CDR3 loop is CASSLVTGANIQYF. CDR3 DNA: TGTGCCAGCAGCTTAGTTACAGGGGCAAACATTCAGTACTTC.

Here the CDR3 DNA reads TGTGCCAGTAGCTCCGGACAACCCATGAACACTGAAGCTTTCTTT. This codes for CASSSGQPMNTEAFF. V usage is TRBV19 and J usage is TRBJ1-1; TRBD1 might be the D (5 bases). The CDR3 contains 15 residues. In germline, CDR1 is LNHDA, CDR2 SQIVND (reference sequence). V was clipped by 6 bases and J by 0 bases, with 14 bases between them.

This chain links TRBV29-1 with TRBJ2-7; 9 bases are shared with TRBD1. CDR3 length: 14 residues. Germline CDR1 is SQVTM and CDR2 is ANQGSEA. V shed 8 bases and J 0 bases; nucleotides not matched to a gene: 8. CDR3 nucleotide sequence: TGCAGCTGTACCGGGACAGGGACCTCCTACGAGCAGTACTTC. It specifies CSCTGTGTSYEQYF.

This chain uses TRBV2 with TRBJ2-2; D may correspond to TRBD1 or TRBD2 (5 bases each). Germline-derived CDR1 and CDR2 are SNHLY and FYNNEI. This CDR3 is 16 amino acids long. Trimming stripped 2 bases from V and 5 bases from J, with 15 bases between. This chain's CDR3 is CASSERVPGRTGELFF. CDR3 coding DNA: TGTGCCAGCAGTGAAAGAGTTCCAGGGAGAACCGGGGAGCTGTTTTTT.

This chain joins TRBV2 and TRBJ1-2; D might be TRBD1 (6 bases). This CDR3 has 15 residues. Per germline, CDR1 SNHLY and CDR2 FYNNEI. The germline V and J ends were trimmed by 2 bases and 1 base, with 11 bases remaining between them. CDR3 amino acids: CASSEWTAINYGYTF. As DNA, the CDR3 is TGTGCCAGCAGTGAATGGACAGCTATTAACTATGGCTACACCTTC.

Only a few counts were recorded for this clone. This sequence joins TRBV5-4 and TRBJ1-6; 11 bases fit TRBD1. The ends lost 4 bases at V and 7 bases at J; junction bases unmatched: 4. Germline V gene data show CDR1 as SGHNT and CDR2 as YYREEE (reference sequence). The CDR3 totals 15 residues. The CDR3 nucleotides are TGTGCCAGCAGCCCGGGACAGGGGGGGAATTCACCCCTCCACTTT. Translation: CASSPGQGGNSPLHF.

The chain has TRBV15 and TRBJ2-3, with TRBD2 identical over 9 bases. CDR1 and CDR2 (germline): LNHNV, YYDKDF (reference sequence). This CDR3 is built from 15 residues. Trimming cost V 1 base and J 4 bases; bases outside gene matches: 3. The CDR3 is CATSRVRGGSDTQYF. The CDR3 DNA reads as TGTGCCACCAGCAGAGTGCGGGGGGGGTCAGATACGCAGTATTTT.

V is TRBV19 and J is TRBJ1-2; no definite D call. Trimming took off 8 bases at V and 0 bases at J, with 4 bases between the two ends. CDR1 and CDR2 (germline): LNHDA, SQIVND (reference sequence). The CDR3 is 11 amino acids. CDR3 region: CASGPNYGYTF. Here the CDR3 DNA reads TGTGCCAGTGGCCCTAACTATGGCTACACCTTC.

This chain connects TRBV2 to TRBJ2-3, with D uncertain. The V gene lost 6 bases and the J gene lost 1 base, with 11 bases spanning the gap. Germline V CDR1 and CDR2: SNHLY, FYNNEI. The CDR3 consists of 14 residues. This chain's CDR3 is CASRLLDGTDTQYF. The CDR3, as DNA: TGTGCCAGCAGGCTACTTGACGGCACAGATACGCAGTATTTT.

The CDR3 loop is CASRPRTGGNEKLFF. CDR3 bases: TGTGCCAGCAGACCCAGAACAGGGGGAAATGAAAAACTGTTTTTT. The chain is built from TRBV6-5 and TRBJ1-4; 8 nucleotides agree with TRBD1. Germline-derived CDR1 and CDR2 are MNHEY and SVGAGI. V dropped 6 bases and J dropped 5; count of bases not matched to a gene: 8. The CDR3 has 15 residues.

The rearrangement links TRBV5-1 to TRBJ1-1; 7 bases agree with TRBD1. The CDR3 runs 13 residues. The germline gives CDR1 SGHRS, CDR2 YFSETQ. With 3 bases clipped from V and 4 bases from J, the junction kept 3 bases outside the gene matches. CDR3 nucleotide sequence: TGCGCCAGCAGCTCAACAGGGGTCACTGAAGCTTTCTTT. It codes for CASSSTGVTEAFF.

V gene TRBV3-1 (or the pseudogene TRBV3-2) combines with J gene TRBJ2-4; D is possibly TRBD1 (5 bases). CDR3 length equals 14 residues. Trimming stripped 1 base from V and 4 bases from J, with 8 bases between. Germline CDR1 is LGHDT and CDR2 is YNNKEL (reference sequence). This CDR3 reads CASSQAAGKNIQYF. In DNA, the CDR3 is TGTGCCAGCAGCCAAGCGGCAGGGAAAAACATTCAGTACTTC.

Here the CDR3 reads CASIPQGVGYGYTF. The CDR3 nucleotides read TGTGCCAGCATCCCCCAGGGCGTCGGCTATGGCTACACCTTC. The chain uses TRBV2 and TRBJ1-2; perhaps TRBD1 as D (5 bases). The V end lost 7 bases, the J end lost 4 bases, and 16 bases lay between the germline ends. This CDR3 has 14 residues. Germline loops: CDR1 SNHLY, CDR2 FYNNEI.